This T cell receptor (beta chain) derives from a study of T-cell reconstitution after alpha-beta-depleted transplantation in children. The study, taken as a whole, reports: After one year, T-cell counts and TCRbeta diversity mostly came from new T cells.

For TCRbeta, the library was prepared with unique molecular identifiers. TCRdb ran MiXCR on the PCR reads and lists one entry per CDR3 protein. Of 580,000 or so distinct CDR3 sequences in the sample, around 23% were seen once. The CDR3 runs 16 residues. Germline lookup yields CDR1 MNHEY and CDR2 SVGAGI. V dropped 2 bases and J dropped 2; count of bases not matched to a gene: 5. This clonotype was counted many times. The antigen is not known. This chain links TRBV6-5 with TRBJ2-1, with 8 nucleotides matching TRBD1. This sample comprised PBMCs, mostly from graft donor cells, obtained 360 days after TCRalphabeta/CD19-depleted stem cell transplant. The TCR was taken from a boy under two years old who had a stem cell transplant for acute myeloid leukemia, so the T cells may come from the graft donor. CDR3 nucleotide sequence: TGTGCCAGCAGTTACGACAGGGGTCTCGCCTACAATGAGCAGTTCTTC. Translation: CASSYDRGLAYNEQFF.